The 23 T cell receptor beta chains listed next were all sequenced from one sample in a study of T cell responses to AZD1222 COVID-19 vaccine. The repertoire was sequenced with immunoSEQ multiplex PCR; TCRdb's copy has only in-frame clones and lacks some. This table holds under 150,000 clones, roughly 90% found once. Sequenced here: peripheral blood, sampled on day 0 of AZD1222 vaccination. These receptors originate from an adult in good health.

The gene calls are TRBV9 and TRBJ1-3, with D uncertain. The CDR3 loop spans 13 amino acids. V lost 2 bases, J lost 2 bases, and 5 bases lay in between. Germline CDR1 SGDLS, CDR2 YYNGEE. This chain's CDR3 is CASSVAPGNTIYF. The CDR3 bases are TGTGCCAGCAGCGTCGCCCCTGGAAACACCATATATTTT.

The CDR3, as DNA: TGTGCCACAAGGAGCGGGGGCGCGTACAATGAGCAGTTCTTC. Translating gives CATRSGGAYNEQFF. The chain links TRBV15 to TRBJ2-1, with TRBD2 matching 8 bases. There are 14 residues in the CDR3. With V trimmed by 9 bases and J by 4 bases, 8 bases remained unmatched. Germline CDR1 is LNHNV and CDR2 is YYDKDF (reference sequence). The full variable domain, rest sourced from reference TRBV15 and TRBJ2-1, is DAMVIQNPRYQVTQFGKPVTLSCSQTLNHNVMYWYQQKSSQAPKLLFHYYDKDFNNEADTPDNFQSRRPNTSFCFLDIRSPGLGDTAMYLCATRSGGAYNEQFFGPGTRLTVL.

The chain combines TRBV18 with TRBJ2-7; D gene ambiguous. The germline V gene has CDR1 KGHSH and CDR2 LQKENI. V lost 8 bases and J 1 base, leaving 15 bases between the germline ends. The CDR3 is 14 residues long. The CDR3 nucleotides read TGTGCCAGCAACACCGGCGGCAGTTCCTACGAGCAGTACTTC. Translated, it gives CASNTGGSSYEQYF.

Comment on this clone: The junction shows a germline mismatch at one end, possibly a read error. The CDR3 sequence: CASSNREF. The CDR3 nucleotides read TGTGCCAGCAGCAACAGGGAATTC. The rearrangement joins TRBV9 to TRBJ1-2; tentative D call: TRBD1 (6 bases). This CDR3 has 8 residues. Germline V gene sequence: CDR1 SGDLS, CDR2 YYNGEE.

The chain uses TRBV5-1 and TRBJ1-6; D is ambiguous. The CDR3 has 14 amino acids. The germline gives CDR1 SGHRS, CDR2 YFSETQ. V lost 1 base to trimming and J lost 9 bases, with 11 bases between them. The CDR3 region has the DNA TGCGCCAGCAGCTTGCCATTATTAGGTTCACCCCTCCACTTT. This codes for CASSLPLLGSPLHF.

The chain recombines TRBV15 with TRBJ1-4; 12 bases agree with TRBD1. Trimming removed 3 bases from V and 3 bases from J; junction bases left unmatched: 8. This CDR3 region has 18 residues. The V gene's germline CDR1 is LNHNV and CDR2 YYDKDF (reference sequence). CDR3 nucleotide sequence: TGTGCCACCAGCAGGGGGACAGGGGGCGGTCTTCCTAATGAAAAACTGTTTTTT. It yields the protein CATSRGTGGGLPNEKLFF.

The gene calls are TRBV28 and TRBJ2-2; D uncertain. The germline V gene has CDR1 MDHEN and CDR2 SYDVKM. Deletions cut 0 bases from V and 1 base from J, with 6 bases between. The CDR3 loop spans 15 amino acids. CDR3 sequence (DNA): TGTGCCAGCAGTTTATGGTCCCAGAACACCGGGGAGCTGTTTTTT. Amino acid sequence: CASSLWSQNTGELFF.

The rearrangement joins TRBV7-9 to TRBJ1-2; D perhaps matches TRBD1 (5 bases). The CDR3 runs to 13 residues. V was pared by 5 bases and J by 6 bases, with 13 bases between. Per the germline V gene, CDR1 is SEHNR and CDR2 is FQNEAQ (reference sequence). Here the CDR3 reads CASSPLARDGYTF. CDR3 bases: TGTGCCAGCAGCCCCCTGGCCAGGGATGGCTACACCTTC.

The chain carries TRBV4-2 and TRBJ2-7, with TRBD2 matching over 7 bases. V gave up 4 bases and J gave up 2 bases; unmatched junction bases: 8. The CDR3 runs to 15 residues. The germline gives CDR1 LGHNA, CDR2 YNFKEQ. The CDR3 sequence is CASSLAGERTYEQYF. CDR3 DNA sequence: TGTGCCAGCAGCCTCGCGGGAGAGAGGACCTACGAGCAGTACTTC.

The chain joins TRBV7-2 to TRBJ2-1; 11 bases match TRBD2. The V gene's germline CDR1 is SGHTA and CDR2 FQGNSA. Unmatched junction bases numbered 8, after V lost 6 bases and J lost 4 bases. The CDR3 covers 16 residues. The CDR3 DNA is TGTGCCAGCAGGCCACTAGCGGGGGCAGCTTACAATGAGCAGTTCTTC. This translates into CASRPLAGAAYNEQFF.

This clone is a singleton in its sample. The CDR3 region has the DNA TGTGCCAGCAGCTTCCCACAGGACTCTAGCGGGAGGCACACAGATACGCAGTATTTT. It yields the protein CASSFPQDSSGRHTDTQYF. J is TRBJ2-3 and V is TRBV7-6, with 11 bases matching TRBD2. V lost 3 bases, J lost 2 bases, and 13 bases stayed unmatched. CDR1 is SGHVS and CDR2 is FNYEAQ in the germline V gene. The CDR3 has 19 residues.

The CDR3 DNA sequence: TGTGCCAGCAGCCGGGACAGCAATCAGCCCCAGCATTTT. Amino acids: CASSRDSNQPQHF. This chain joins TRBV7-8 and TRBJ1-5; D may be TRBD1 (5 bases). V gave up 5 bases and J gave up 1 base, with 6 bases separating them. The CDR3 runs to 13 residues. The germline V gene encodes CDR1 SGHVS and CDR2 FQNEAQ.

This clone has a single count. V gene TRBV30 combines with J gene TRBJ2-1; D not resolved. The length of the CDR3 is 15 residues. The germline CDR1 and CDR2 sequences are GTSNPN and SVGIG (reference sequence). The germline V and J ends were trimmed by 0 bases and 4 bases, with 13 bases remaining between them. The CDR3 is CAWSVPRSIYNEQFF. In nucleotides, the CDR3 is TGTGCCTGGAGTGTCCCGAGGTCTATATACAATGAGCAGTTCTTC.

This clone was observed a single time. The chain couples TRBV9 to TRBJ2-5, with 8 positions matching TRBD1. Germline V gene lookup returns CDR1 SGDLS and CDR2 YYNGEE. V shed 4 bases, J shed 5 bases, and the junction held 7 bases outside the gene matches. The CDR3 totals 14 residues. The CDR3 sequence: CASSNDRGGETQYF. CDR3 nucleotides: TGTGCCAGCAGCAACGACAGGGGCGGCGAGACCCAGTACTTC.

This chain joins TRBV11-3 and TRBJ2-3, with D perhaps matching TRBD1 (5 bases). The CDR3 is 14 amino acids. Germline assignment: CDR1 SGHNT and CDR2 YENEEA. Trimming removed 3 bases from V and 3 bases from J, with 10 bases in between. The CDR3 loop reads CASSFSRGTDTQYF. Written as DNA, the CDR3 is TGTGCCAGCAGCTTCTCTAGGGGAACAGATACGCAGTATTTT. Together with reference TRBV11-3 and TRBJ2-3, the CDR3 gives the full variable domain: EAGVVQSPRYKIIEKKQPVAFWCNPISGHNTLYWYLQNLGQGPELLIRYENEEAVDDSQLPKDRFSAERLKGVDSTLKIQPAELGDSAVYLCASSFSRGTDTQYFGPGTRLTVL.

V and J are TRBV6-5 and TRBJ1-2, with TRBD1 matching 8 bases. This CDR3 is 15 amino acids long. From germline, CDR1 is MNHEY and CDR2 SVGAGI. J was trimmed by 5 bases and V by 0 bases; bases with no gene match: 5. CDR3 sequence (DNA): TGTGCCAGCAGTTACTCCGACAGGGGATTATATGGCTACACCTTC. Protein product: CASSYSDRGLYGYTF.

The chain joins TRBV19 to TRBJ1-1; the match to TRBD1 covers 9 bases. The CDR3 sequence is 14 residues long. The J segment lost 2 bases and the V segment lost 7 bases, leaving 5 bases of the junction unmatched. The germline gives CDR1 LNHDA, CDR2 SQIVND (reference sequence). The CDR3 DNA sequence: TGTGCCAGTATCAAGACAGGGGGAAACACTGAAGCTTTCTTT. The encoded protein is CASIKTGGNTEAFF.

The chain is built from TRBV7-8 and TRBJ2-1; 12 nucleotides line up with TRBD2. Unmatched junction bases numbered 10, after V lost 5 bases and J lost 8 bases. The CDR3 extends over 16 amino acids. CDR1 and CDR2 (germline): SGHVS, FQNEAQ. The CDR3 region is CASSPLAGGPADEQFF. The CDR3 DNA sequence: TGTGCCAGCAGCCCACTAGCGGGAGGTCCGGCGGATGAGCAGTTCTTC.

The chain combines TRBV4-3 with TRBJ2-1; D not certain. Between the trimmed V and J ends, which lost 0 bases and 1 base, there was a span of 10 bases. Germline CDR1 and CDR2: LGHNA and YSLEER. This CDR3 spans 16 amino acids. CDR3 nucleotides: TGCGCCAGCAGCCAAGAGCAGGACCCGTCCTACAATGAGCAGTTCTTC. It encodes CASSQEQDPSYNEQFF.

This rearrangement joins TRBV20-1 to TRBJ1-2, with 10 nucleotides matching TRBD1. The V gene's germline CDR1 is DFQATT and CDR2 SNEGSKA (reference sequence). V lost 3 bases to trimming and J lost 4 bases; unmatched junction nucleotides: 8. This CDR3 is 15 amino acids long. The CDR3, as DNA: TGCAGTGCTAGTAGTCGGGACAGGGGCCTCTATGGCTACACCTTC. Translated: CSASSRDRGLYGYTF.

The chain couples TRBV2 to TRBJ2-1; D uncertain. The V gene lost 7 bases and the J gene lost 0 bases, with 7 bases spanning the gap. The length of the CDR3 is 13 residues. Germline assignment: CDR1 SNHLY and CDR2 FYNNEI. CDR3 DNA: TGTGCCAGCATACTGGGCTCCTACAATGAGCAGTTCTTC. Protein product: CASILGSYNEQFF.

The rearrangement joins TRBV25-1 to TRBJ2-5, with D possibly TRBD1 on 5 matching bases. Trimming cost V 7 bases and J 5 bases, with 11 bases left between them. This CDR3 contains 12 residues. From germline, CDR1 is MGHDK and CDR2 SYGVNS. The CDR3: CASTQGVETQYF. CDR3 DNA sequence: TGTGCCAGCACGCAGGGCGTGGAGACCCAGTACTTC.

V and J are TRBV6-6 and TRBJ1-1, with 12 nucleotides matching TRBD1. Per germline, CDR1 MNHNY and CDR2 SVGAGI (reference sequence). The CDR3 consists of 15 residues. J gave up 5 bases and V 0 bases, and 1 base lay outside the gene matches. The DNA of the CDR3 is TGTGCCAGCAGTTACTCGGGACAGGGGGCGACTGAAGCTTTCTTT. It translates to CASSYSGQGATEAFF.